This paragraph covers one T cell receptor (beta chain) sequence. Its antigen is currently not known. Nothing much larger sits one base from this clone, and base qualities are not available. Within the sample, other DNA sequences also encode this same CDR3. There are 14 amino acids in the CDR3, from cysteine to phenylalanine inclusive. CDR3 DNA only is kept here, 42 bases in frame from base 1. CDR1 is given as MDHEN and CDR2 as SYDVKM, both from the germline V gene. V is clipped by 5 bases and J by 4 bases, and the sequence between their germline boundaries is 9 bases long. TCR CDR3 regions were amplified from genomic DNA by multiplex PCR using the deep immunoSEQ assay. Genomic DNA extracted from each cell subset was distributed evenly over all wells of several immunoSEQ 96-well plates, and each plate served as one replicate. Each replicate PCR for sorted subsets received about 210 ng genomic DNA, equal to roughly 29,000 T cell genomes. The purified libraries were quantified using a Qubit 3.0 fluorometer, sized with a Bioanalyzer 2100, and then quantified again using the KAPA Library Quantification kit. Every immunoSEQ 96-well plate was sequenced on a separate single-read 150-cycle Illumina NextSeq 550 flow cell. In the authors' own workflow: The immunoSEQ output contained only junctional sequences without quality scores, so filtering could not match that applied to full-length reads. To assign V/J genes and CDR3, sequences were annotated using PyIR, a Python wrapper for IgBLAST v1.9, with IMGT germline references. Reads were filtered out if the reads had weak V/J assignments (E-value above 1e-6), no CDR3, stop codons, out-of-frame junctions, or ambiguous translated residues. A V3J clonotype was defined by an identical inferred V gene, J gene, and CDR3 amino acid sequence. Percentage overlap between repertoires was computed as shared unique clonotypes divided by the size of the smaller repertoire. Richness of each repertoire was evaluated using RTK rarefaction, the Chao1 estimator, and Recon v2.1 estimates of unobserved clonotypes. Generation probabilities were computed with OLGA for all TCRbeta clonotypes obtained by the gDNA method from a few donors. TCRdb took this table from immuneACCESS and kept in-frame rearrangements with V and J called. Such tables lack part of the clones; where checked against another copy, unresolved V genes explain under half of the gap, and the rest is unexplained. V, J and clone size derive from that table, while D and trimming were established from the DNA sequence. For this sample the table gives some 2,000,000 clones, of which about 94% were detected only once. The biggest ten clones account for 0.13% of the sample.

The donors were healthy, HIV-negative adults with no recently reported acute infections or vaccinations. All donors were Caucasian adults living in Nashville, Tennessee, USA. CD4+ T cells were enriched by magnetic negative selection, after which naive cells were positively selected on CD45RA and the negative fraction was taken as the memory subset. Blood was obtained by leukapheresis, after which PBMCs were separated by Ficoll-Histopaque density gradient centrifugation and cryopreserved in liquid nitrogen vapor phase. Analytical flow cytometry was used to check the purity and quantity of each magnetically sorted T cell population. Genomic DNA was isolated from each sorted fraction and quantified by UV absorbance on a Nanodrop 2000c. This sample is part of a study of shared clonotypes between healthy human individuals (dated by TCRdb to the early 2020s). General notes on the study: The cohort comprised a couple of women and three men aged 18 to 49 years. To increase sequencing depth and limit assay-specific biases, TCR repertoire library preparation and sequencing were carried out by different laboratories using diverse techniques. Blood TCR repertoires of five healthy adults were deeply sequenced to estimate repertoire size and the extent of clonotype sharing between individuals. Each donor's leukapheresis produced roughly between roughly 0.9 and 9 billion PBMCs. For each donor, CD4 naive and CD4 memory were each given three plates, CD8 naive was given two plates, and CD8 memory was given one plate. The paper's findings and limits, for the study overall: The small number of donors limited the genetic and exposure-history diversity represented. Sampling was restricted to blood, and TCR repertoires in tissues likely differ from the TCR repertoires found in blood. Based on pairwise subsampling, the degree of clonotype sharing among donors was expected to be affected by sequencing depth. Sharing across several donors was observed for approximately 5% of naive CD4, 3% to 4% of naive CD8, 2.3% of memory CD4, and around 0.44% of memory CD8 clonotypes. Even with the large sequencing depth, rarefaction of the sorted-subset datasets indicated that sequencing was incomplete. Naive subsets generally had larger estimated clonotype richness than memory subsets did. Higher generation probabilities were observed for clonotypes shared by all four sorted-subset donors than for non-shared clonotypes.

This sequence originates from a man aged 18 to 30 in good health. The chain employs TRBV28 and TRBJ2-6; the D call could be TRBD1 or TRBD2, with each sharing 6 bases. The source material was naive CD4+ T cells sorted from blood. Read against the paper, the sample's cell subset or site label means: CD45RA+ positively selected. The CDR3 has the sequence CASSGGTGANVLTF. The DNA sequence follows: TGTGCCAGCAGTGGGGGGACAGGGGCCAACGTCCTGACTTTC.